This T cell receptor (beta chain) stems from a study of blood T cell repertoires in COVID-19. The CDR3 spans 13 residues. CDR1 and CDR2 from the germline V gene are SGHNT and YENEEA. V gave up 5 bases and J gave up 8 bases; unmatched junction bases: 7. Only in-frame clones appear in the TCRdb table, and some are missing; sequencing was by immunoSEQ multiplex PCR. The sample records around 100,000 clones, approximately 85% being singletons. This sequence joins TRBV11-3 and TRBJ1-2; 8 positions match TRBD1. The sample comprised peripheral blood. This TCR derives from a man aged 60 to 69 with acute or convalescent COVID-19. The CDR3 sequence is CASSVQGALGYTF. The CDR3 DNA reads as TGTGCCAGCAGCGTGCAGGGGGCGCTGGGCTACACCTTC.